Described below is a single TCR beta chain sequence and its context. Germline V gene data show CDR1 as SGDLS and CDR2 as YYNGEE. Unmatched junction bases numbered 3, after V lost 3 bases and J lost 0 bases. The CDR3 length is 15 residues. Produced via immunoSEQ multiplex PCR; TCRdb's table is partial and in-frame only. Seen here are about 14,000 clones, about 76% observed once, and the top ten hold approximately 37%. These data belong to a study of OX40 agonist ivuxolimab in advanced cancers. In the study overall: Patients were treated with intravenous ivuxolimab, dosed at 0.01 to 10 mg/kg and infused every 2 weeks. Dose-escalation patients were diagnosed with hepatocellular carcinoma, melanoma, renal cell cancer or head and neck cancer.

The source is an adult with an advanced solid tumor such as melanoma, head and neck, liver or kidney cancer. The specimen comprised CD4+ or CD8+ T cells sorted from blood, sampled in a trial of the OX40 agonist ivuxolimab. The chain combines TRBV9 with TRBJ1-3; 7 bases align to TRBD1. For the CDR3, the DNA is TGTGCCAGCAGCGAGGGGACAGCCTCTGGAAACACCATATATTTT. Encoded protein: CASSEGTASGNTIYF.